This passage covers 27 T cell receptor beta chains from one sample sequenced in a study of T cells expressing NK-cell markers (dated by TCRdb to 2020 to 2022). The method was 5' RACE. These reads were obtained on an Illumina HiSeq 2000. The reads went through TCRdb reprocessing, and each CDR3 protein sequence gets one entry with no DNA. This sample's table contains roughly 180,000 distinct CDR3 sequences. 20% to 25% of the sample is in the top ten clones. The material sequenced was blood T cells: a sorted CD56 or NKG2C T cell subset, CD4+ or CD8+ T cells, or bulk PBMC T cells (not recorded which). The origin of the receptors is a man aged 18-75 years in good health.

The CDR3 sequence is CASRSQTGGSYGYTF. The chain employs TRBV12-2 and TRBJ1-2; the TCRdb call, TRBD1, lacks DNA for checking. TRBV12-2 is recorded as a pseudogene. CDR3 length: 15 residues.

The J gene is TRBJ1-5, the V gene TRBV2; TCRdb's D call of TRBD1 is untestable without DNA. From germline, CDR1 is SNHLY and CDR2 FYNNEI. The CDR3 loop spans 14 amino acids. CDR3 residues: CASSEYGGGQPQHF.

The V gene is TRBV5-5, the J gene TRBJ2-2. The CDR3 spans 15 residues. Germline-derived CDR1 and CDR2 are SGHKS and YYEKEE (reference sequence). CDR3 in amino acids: CASSLAEGYTGELFF.

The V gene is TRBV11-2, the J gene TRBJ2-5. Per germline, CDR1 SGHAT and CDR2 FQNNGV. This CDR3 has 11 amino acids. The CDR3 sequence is CASRLGEAQYF.

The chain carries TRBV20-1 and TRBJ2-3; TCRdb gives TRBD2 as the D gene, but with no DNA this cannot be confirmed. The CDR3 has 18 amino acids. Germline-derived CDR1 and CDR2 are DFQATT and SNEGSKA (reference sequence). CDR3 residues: CSARGHHVSGAPTDTQYF.

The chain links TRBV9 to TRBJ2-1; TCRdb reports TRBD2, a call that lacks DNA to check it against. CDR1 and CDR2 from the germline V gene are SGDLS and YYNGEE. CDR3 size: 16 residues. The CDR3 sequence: CASSVGRGAKHNEQFF.

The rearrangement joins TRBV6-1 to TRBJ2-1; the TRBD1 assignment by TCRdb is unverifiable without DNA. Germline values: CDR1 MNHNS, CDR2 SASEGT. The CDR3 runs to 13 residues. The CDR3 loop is CASSTTAYNEQFF.

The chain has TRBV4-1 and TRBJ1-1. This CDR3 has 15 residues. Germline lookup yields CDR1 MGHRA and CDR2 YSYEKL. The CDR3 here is CASSQVSGQTTKTFF.

The CDR3 loop is CASSFSLKTEAFF. The rearrangement uses TRBV27 and TRBJ1-1. Germline assignment: CDR1 MNHEY and CDR2 SMNVEV (reference sequence). This CDR3 is built from 13 residues.

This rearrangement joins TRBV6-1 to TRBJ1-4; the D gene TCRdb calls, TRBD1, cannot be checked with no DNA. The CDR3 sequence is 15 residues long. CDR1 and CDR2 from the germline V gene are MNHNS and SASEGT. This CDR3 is CASSPTGRSNEKLFF.

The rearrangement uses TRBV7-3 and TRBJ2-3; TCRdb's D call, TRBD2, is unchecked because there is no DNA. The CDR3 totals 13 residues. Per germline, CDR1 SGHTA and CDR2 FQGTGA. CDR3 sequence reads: CAGGGLTTDTQYF. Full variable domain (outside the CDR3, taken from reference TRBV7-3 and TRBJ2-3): GAGVSQTPSNKVTEKGKYVELRCDPISGHTALYWYRQSLGQGPEFLIYFQGTGAADDSGLPNDRFFAVRPEGSVSTLKIQRTERGDSAVYLCAGGGLTTDTQYFGPGTRLTVL.

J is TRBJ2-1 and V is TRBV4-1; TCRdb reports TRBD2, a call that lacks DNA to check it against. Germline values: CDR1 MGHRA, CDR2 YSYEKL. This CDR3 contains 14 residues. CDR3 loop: CASSPLTSPNEQFF.

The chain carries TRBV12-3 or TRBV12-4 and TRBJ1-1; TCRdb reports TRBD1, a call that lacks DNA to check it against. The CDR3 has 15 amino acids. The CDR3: CASSHSEGAGTEAFF.

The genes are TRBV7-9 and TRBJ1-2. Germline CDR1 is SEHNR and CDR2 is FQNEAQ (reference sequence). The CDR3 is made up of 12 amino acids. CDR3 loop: CASSLAGHGYTF.

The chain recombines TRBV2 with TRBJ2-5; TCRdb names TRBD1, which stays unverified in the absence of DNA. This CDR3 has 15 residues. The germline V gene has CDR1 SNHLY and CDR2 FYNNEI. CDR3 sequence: CASGGGQDPRETQYF. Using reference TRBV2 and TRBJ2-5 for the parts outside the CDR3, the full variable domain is EPEVTQTPSHQVTQMGQEVILRCVPISNHLYFYWYRQILGQKVEFLVSFYNNEISEKSEIFDDQFSVERPDGSNFTLKIRSTKLEDSAMYFCASGGGQDPRETQYFGPGTRLLVL.

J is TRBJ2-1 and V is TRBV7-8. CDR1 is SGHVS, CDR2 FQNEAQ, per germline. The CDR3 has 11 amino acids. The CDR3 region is CASSLDYEQFF.

The CDR3 reads CASIAGTSGGASYYTGELFF. The chain couples TRBV5-6 to TRBJ2-2; TCRdb picks TRBD2, but there is no DNA to check that call. CDR1 and CDR2 from the germline V gene are SGHDT and YYEEEE. The CDR3 runs 20 residues. Full variable domain (remainder filled in from reference TRBV5-6 and TRBJ2-2): DAGVTQSPTHLIKTRGQQVTLRCSPKSGHDTVSWYQQALGQGPQFIFQYYEEEERQRGNFPDRFSGHQFPNYSSELNVNALLLGDSALYLCASIAGTSGGASYYTGELFFGEGSRLTVL.

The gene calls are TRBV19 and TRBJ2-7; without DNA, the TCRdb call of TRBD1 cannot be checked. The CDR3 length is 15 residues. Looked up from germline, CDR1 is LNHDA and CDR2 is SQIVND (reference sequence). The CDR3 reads CASSTGQGRSYEQYF.

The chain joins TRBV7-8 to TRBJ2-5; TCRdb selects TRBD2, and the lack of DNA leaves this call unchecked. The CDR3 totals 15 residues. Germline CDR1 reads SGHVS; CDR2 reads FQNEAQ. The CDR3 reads CASSPSGGARETQYF.

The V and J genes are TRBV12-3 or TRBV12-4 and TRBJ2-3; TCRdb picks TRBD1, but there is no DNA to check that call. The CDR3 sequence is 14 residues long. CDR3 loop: CASSKQGAADTQYF.

This CDR3 is CSARDPGGYSYEQYF. The chain recombines TRBV20-1 with TRBJ2-7; TCRdb's D gene call, TRBD2, goes unchecked for lack of DNA. The CDR3 sequence is 15 residues long. The germline CDR1 and CDR2 sequences are DFQATT and SNEGSKA (reference sequence).

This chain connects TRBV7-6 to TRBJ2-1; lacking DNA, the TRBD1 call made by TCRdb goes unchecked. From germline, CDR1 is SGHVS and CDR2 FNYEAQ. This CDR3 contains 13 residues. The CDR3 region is CASGSGVYNEQFF.

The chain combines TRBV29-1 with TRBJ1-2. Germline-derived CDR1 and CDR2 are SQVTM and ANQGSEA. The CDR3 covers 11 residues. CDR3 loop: CSVEDLTLYTF.

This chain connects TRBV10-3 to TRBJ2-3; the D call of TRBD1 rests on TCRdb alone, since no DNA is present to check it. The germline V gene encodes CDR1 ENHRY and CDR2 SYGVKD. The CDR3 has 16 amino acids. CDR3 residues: CAISESWAGITDTQYF.

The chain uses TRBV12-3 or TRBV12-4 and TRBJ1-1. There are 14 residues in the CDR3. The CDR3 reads CASSLGSLGTEAFF.

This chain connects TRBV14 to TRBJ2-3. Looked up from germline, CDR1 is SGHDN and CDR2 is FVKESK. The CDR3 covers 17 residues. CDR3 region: CASYVNRQSLERNTQYF.

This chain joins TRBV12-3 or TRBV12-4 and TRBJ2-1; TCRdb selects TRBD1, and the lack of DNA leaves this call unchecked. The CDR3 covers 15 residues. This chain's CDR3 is CASSTGPSSYNEQFF.